These T cell receptor beta chains were read from a single sample in a study of blood T cell repertoires in COVID-19. Sequencing used immunoSEQ multiplex PCR; TCRdb keeps in-frame clones, though not all of them. The repertoire consists of roughly 42,000 clones, with 75% to 90% occurring once and the leading ten covering around 8.5%. The sample comprised peripheral blood. The receptor set was obtained from a young man with active or convalescent COVID-19. Each CDR3 is given with its conserved first and last residue. A D gene is named only where the DNA matches it firmly. Size is stated for part of the rows, as once, few or many counts, or as a class when the clone is expanded.

V,J,D,size,CDR3,DNA
TRBV7-8,TRBJ2-1,TRBD2,.,CASSSGTSGRALVNEQFF,TGTGCCAGCAGCTCTGGGACTAGCGGGAGGGCCCTCGTCAATGAGCAGTTCTTC
TRBV28,TRBJ2-5,.,once,CASSPPGGRTSSPAQYF,TGTGCCAGCAGTCCCCCCGGAGGTCGGACGTCCTCCCCGGCCCAGTACTTC
TRBV3-1/TRBV3-2,TRBJ1-6,TRBD1,.,CASSLTATGVNNSPLHF,TGTGCCAGCAGCCTCACCGCGACAGGGGTGAATAATTCACCCCTCCACTTT
TRBV4-2,TRBJ1-4,TRBD1,.,CASSQGQGVTNEKLFF,TGTGCCAGCAGCCAAGGACAGGGGGTAACTAATGAAAAACTGTTTTTT
TRBV2,TRBJ1-3,TRBD1,.,CASGGQGLPGNTIYF,TGTGCCAGCGGAGGACAGGGCCTCCCTGGAAACACCATATATTTT
TRBV2,TRBJ2-3,TRBD2,.,CASRPLAGARDTQYF,TGTGCCAGCAGACCACTAGCGGGGGCCAGGGATACGCAGTATTTT
TRBV7-3,TRBJ2-3,TRBD2,.,CASSSGLAGLHQGDTQYF,TGTGCCAGCAGCTCGGGACTAGCGGGACTTCATCAGGGAGATACGCAGTATTTT
TRBV6-1,TRBJ1-2,TRBD1,.,CASSPTGPLFGYTF,TGTGCCAGCAGTCCGACAGGGCCTCTTTTTGGCTACACCTTC
TRBV7-3,TRBJ2-3,.,.,CASSSGSTDTQYF,TGTGCCAGCAGCTCCGGGAGCACAGATACGCAGTATTTT
TRBV27,TRBJ2-1,TRBD1,.,CASSPSGTGSFRGNNEQFF,TGTGCCAGCAGCCCCTCCGGGACAGGGTCTTTTAGAGGGAACAATGAGCAGTTCTTC
TRBV11-2,TRBJ1-4,.,.,CASTSPVTNEKLFF,TGTGCCAGCACGTCCCCAGTTACTAATGAAAAACTGTTTTTT
TRBV5-1,TRBJ1-2,.,once,CASSLTGGHGYTF,TGCGCCAGCAGCTTGACCGGGGGGCATGGCTACACCTTC
TRBV5-1,TRBJ2-1,.,once,CASSLENNYNEQFF,TGCGCCAGCAGCTTGGAGAACAATTACAATGAGCAGTTCTTC
TRBV5-1,TRBJ1-4,.,.,CASSRTATNEKLFF,TGCGCCAGCAGCAGGACAGCAACTAATGAAAAACTGTTTTTT
TRBV6-2/TRBV6-3,TRBJ2-2,TRBD1,.,CASSLTGETGELFF,TGTGCCAGCAGTTTGACAGGGGAAACCGGGGAGCTGTTTTTT
TRBV9,TRBJ2-1,.,.,CASSVESDSSYNEQFF,TGTGCCAGCAGCGTAGAATCGGACTCCTCCTACAATGAGCAGTTCTTC
TRBV24-1,TRBJ1-4,.,.,CATSDLLSGKNEKLFF,TGTGCCACCAGTGATTTACTTTCAGGGAAGAATGAAAAACTGTTTTTT
TRBV7-2,TRBJ2-2,TRBD2,.,CASSSTSGGASGELFF,TGTGCCAGCAGCTCGACTAGCGGGGGGGCATCCGGGGAGCTGTTTTTT
TRBV12-3/TRBV12-4,TRBJ1-5,.,.,CASSLGPNQPQHF,TGTGCCAGCAGTTTGGGGCCCAATCAGCCCCAGCATTTT
TRBV5-1,TRBJ2-5,TRBD2,.,CASSWTSGGETQYF,TGCGCCAGCAGCTGGACTAGCGGGGGGGAGACCCAGTACTTC
TRBV27,TRBJ1-2,TRBD1,.,CASSTGGLYGYTF,TGTGCCAGCAGCACAGGGGGCCTGTATGGCTACACCTTC
TRBV30,TRBJ1-5,.,.,CAWGPRGTNQPQHF,TGTGCCTGGGGCCCGAGGGGGACCAATCAGCCCCAGCATTTT
TRBV6-6,TRBJ2-5,TRBD1,.,CASSGGIGETQYF,TGTGCCAGCTCAGGGGGCATCGGGGAGACCCAGTACTTC
TRBV19,TRBJ1-5,.,.,CASSIGSGFGQPQHF,TGTGCCAGTAGTATCGGGTCAGGGTTTGGTCAGCCCCAGCATTTT
TRBV7-9,TRBJ2-5,TRBD1,.,CASSEQGFQETQYF,TGTGCCAGCAGCGAACAGGGGTTCCAAGAGACCCAGTACTTC
TRBV27,TRBJ1-1,.,.,CASSRSTGSMNTEAFF,TGTGCCAGCAGCCGGTCCACGGGGAGCATGAACACTGAAGCTTTCTTT